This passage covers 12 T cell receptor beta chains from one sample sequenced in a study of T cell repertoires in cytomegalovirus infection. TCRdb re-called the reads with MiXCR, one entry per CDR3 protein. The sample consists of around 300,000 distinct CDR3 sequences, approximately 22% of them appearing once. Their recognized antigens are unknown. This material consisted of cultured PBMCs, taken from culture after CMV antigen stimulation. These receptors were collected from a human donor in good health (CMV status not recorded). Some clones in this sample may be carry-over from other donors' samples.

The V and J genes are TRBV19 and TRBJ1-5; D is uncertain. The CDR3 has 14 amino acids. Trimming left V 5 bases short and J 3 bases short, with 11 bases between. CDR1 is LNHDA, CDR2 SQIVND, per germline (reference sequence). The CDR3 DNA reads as TGTGCCAGTAGTTGGGCCGGAGCCAATCAGCCCCAGCATTTT. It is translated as CASSWAGANQPQHF.

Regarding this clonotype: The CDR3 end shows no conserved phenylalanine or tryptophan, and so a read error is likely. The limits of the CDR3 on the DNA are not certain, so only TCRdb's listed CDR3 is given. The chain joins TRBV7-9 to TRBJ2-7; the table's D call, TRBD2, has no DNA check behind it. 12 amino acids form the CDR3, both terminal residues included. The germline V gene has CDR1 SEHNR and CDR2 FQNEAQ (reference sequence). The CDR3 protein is CASSLHAGPGGD.

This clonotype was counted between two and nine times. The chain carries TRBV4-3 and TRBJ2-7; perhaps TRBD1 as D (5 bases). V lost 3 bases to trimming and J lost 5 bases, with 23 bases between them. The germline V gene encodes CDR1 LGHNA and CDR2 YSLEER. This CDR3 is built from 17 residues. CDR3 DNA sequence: TGCGCCAGCAGCCACCCCCCCAGGGCTTTAGAATCAGACGAGCAGTACGTC. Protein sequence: CASSHPPRALESDEQYV.

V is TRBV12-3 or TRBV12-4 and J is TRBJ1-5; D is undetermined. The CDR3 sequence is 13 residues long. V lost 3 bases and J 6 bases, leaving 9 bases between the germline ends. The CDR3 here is CASSLEWSQPQHF. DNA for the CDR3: TGTGCCAGCAGTTTGGAATGGAGTCAGCCCCAGCATTTT.

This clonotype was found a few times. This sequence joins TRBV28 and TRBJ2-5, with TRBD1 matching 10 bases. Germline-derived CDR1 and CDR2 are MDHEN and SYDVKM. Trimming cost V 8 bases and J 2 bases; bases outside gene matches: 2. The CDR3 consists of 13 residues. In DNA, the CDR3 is TGTGCCAGCGTGGACAGGGGGCAAGAGACCCAGTACTTC. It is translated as CASVDRGQETQYF.

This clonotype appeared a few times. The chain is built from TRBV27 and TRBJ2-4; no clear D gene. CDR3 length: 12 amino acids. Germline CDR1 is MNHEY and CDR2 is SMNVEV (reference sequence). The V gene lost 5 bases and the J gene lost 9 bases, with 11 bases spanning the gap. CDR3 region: CASSGVWGIQYF. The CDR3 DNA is TGTGCCAGCAGTGGGGTTTGGGGCATTCAGTACTTC.

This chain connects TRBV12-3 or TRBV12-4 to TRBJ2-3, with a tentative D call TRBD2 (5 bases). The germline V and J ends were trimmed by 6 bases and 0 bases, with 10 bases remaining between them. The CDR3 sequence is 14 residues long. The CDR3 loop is CASRLGVSTDTQYF. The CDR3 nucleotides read TGTGCCAGCAGACTCGGGGTTAGCACAGATACGCAGTATTTT.

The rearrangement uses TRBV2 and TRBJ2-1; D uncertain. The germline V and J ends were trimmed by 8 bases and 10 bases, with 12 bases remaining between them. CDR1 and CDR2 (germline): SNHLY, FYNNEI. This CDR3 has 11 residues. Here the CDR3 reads CASYWRLEQFF. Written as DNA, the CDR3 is TGTGCCAGCTACTGGAGATTAGAGCAGTTCTTC.

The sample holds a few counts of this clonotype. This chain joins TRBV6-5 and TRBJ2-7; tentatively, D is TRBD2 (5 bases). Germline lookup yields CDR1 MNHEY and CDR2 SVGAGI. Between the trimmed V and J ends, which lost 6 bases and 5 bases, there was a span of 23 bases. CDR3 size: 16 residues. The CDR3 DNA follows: TGTGCCAGCAGCTGGCTCTGGACTCGGGGTGGCGACGAGCAGTACTTC. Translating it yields CASSWLWTRGGDEQYF.

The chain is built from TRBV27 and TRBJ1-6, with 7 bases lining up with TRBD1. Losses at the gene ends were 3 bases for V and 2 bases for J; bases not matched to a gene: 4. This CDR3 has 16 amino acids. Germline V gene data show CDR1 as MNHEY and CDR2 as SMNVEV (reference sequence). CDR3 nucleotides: TGTGCCAGCAGTTTTTACGGGACAGCCTATAATTCACCCCTCCACTTT. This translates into CASSFYGTAYNSPLHF.

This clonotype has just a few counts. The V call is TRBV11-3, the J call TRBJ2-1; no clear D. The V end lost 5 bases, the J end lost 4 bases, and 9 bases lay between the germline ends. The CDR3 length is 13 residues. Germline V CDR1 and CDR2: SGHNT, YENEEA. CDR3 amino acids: CASSPRFYNEQFF. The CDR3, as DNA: TGTGCCAGCAGCCCCCGTTTTTACAATGAGCAGTTCTTC.

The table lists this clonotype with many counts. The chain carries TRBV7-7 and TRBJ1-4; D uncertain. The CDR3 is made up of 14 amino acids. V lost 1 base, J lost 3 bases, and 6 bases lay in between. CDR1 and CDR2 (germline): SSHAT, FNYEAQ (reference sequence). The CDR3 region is CASSLGGSNEKLFF. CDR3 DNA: TGTGCCAGCAGCTTAGGAGGATCTAATGAAAAACTGTTTTTT.